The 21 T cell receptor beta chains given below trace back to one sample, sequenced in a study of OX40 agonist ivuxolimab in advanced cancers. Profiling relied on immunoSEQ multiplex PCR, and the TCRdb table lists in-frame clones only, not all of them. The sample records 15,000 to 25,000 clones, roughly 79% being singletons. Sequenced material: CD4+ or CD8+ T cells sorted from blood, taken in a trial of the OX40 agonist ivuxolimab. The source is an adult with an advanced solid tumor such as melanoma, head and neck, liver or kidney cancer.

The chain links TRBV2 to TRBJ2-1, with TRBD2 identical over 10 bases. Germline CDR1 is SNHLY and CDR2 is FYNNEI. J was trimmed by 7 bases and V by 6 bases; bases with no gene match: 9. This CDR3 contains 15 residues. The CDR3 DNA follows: TGTGCCAGCAGGCGAAGCGGGGGGGCCAGTAATGAGCAGTTCTTC. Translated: CASRRSGGASNEQFF.

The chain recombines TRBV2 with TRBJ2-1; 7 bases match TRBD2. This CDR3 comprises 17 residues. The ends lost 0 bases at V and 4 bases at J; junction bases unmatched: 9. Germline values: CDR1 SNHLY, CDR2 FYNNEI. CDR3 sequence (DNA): TGTGCCAGCAGTGAAGCGACTAGCTGGGGAACTTACAATGAGCAGTTCTTC. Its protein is CASSEATSWGTYNEQFF.

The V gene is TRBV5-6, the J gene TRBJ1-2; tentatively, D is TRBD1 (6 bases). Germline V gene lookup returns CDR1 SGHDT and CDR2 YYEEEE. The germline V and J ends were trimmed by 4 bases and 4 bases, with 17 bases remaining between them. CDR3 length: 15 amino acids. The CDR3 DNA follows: TGTGCCAGCAGCCAAGAAGGCAGGGGCGTCTATGGCTACACCTTC. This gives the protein CASSQEGRGVYGYTF.

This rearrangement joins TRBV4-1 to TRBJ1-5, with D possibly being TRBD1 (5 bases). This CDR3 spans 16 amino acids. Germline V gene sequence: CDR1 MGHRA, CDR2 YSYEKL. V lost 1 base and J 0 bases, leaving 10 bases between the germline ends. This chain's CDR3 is CASSQGWGDSNQPQHF. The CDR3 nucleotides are TGCGCCAGCAGCCAAGGGTGGGGGGATAGCAATCAGCCCCAGCATTTT.

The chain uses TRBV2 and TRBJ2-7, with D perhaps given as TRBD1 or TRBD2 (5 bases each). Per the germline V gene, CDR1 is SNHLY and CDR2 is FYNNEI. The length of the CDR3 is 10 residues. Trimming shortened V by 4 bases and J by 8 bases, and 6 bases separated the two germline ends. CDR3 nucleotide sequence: TGTGCCAGCAGTGTGGGACAGCAGTACTTC. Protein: CASSVGQQYF.

The CDR3 coding sequence is TGTGCCAGCAGCTTAAACGGACTGAACTATGGCTACACCTTC. Residues: CASSLNGLNYGYTF. The rearrangement joins TRBV7-9 to TRBJ1-2; D unclear. Germline assignment: CDR1 SEHNR and CDR2 FQNEAQ (reference sequence). V gave up 2 bases and J gave up 2 bases, with 9 bases separating them. The CDR3 consists of 14 residues.

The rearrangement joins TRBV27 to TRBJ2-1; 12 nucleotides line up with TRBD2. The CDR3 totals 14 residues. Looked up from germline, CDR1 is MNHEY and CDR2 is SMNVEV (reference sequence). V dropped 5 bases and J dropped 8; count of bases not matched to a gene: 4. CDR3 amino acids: CASSPGLAGYEQFF. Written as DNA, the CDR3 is TGTGCCAGCAGTCCCGGACTAGCGGGGTATGAGCAGTTCTTC.

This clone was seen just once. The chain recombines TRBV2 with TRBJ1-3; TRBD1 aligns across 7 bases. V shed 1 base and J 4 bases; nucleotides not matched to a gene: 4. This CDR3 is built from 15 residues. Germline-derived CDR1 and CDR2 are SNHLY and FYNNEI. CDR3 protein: CASSEDRGGGNTIYF. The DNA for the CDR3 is TGTGCCAGCAGTGAAGACAGGGGAGGAGGAAACACCATATATTTT. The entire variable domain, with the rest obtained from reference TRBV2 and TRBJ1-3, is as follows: EPEVTQTPSHQVTQMGQEVILRCVPISNHLYFYWYRQILGQKVEFLVSFYNNEISEKSEIFDDQFSVERPDGSNFTLKIRSTKLEDSAMYFCASSEDRGGGNTIYFGEGSWLTVV.

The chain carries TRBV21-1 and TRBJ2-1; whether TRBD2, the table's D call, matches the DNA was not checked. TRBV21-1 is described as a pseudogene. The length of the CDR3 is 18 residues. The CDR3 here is CASGSGLAGGPPYNEQFF. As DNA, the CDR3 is TGTGCCAGCGGTTCGGGACTAGCGGGGGGGCCGCCCTACAATGAGCAGTTCTTC.

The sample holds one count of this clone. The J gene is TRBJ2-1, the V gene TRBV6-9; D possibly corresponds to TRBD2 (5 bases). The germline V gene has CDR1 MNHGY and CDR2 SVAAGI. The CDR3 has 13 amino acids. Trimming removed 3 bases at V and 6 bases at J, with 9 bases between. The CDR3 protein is CASSYGLANEQFF. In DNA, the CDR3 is TGTGCCAGCAGTTACGGGCTAGCCAATGAGCAGTTCTTC.

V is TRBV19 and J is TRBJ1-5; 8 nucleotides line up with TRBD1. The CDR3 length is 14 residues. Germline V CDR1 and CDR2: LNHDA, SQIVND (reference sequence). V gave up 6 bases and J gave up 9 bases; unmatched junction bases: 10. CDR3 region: CASRLTGGLGPQHF. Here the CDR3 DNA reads TGTGCCAGTAGGCTCACAGGGGGGCTTGGGCCCCAGCATTTT.

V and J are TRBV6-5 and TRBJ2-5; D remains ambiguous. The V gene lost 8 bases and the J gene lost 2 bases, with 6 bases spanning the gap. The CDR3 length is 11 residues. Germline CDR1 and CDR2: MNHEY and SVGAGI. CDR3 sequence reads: CASLAQETQYF. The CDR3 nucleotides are TGTGCCAGCCTGGCACAAGAGACCCAGTACTTC.

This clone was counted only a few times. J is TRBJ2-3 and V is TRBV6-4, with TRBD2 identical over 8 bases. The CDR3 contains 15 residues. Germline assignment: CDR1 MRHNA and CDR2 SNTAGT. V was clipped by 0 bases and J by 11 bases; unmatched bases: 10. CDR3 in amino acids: CASSDSSGASKEQYF. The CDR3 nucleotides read TGTGCCAGCAGTGACTCTAGCGGGGCCTCTAAGGAGCAGTATTTT.

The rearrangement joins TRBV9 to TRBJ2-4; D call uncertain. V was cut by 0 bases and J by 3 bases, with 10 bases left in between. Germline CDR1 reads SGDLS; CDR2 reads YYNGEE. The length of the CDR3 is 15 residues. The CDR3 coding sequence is TGTGCCAGCAGCGTAGATGGTTTCGACAAAAACATTCAGTACTTC. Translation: CASSVDGFDKNIQYF.

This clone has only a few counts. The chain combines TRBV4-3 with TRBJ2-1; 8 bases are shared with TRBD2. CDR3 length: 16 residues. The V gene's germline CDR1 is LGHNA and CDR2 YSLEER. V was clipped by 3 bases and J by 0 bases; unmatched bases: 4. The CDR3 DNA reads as TGCGCCAGCAGCCAGACAACTAGCGGCTCCTACAATGAGCAGTTCTTC. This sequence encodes CASSQTTSGSYNEQFF.

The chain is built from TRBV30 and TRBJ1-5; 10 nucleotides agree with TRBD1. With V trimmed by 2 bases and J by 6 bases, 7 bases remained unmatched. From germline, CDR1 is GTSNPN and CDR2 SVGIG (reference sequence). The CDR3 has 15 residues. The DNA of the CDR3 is TGTGCCTGGAGTCTCCGGACAGGGGGAATTCAGCCCCAGCATTTT. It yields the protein CAWSLRTGGIQPQHF.

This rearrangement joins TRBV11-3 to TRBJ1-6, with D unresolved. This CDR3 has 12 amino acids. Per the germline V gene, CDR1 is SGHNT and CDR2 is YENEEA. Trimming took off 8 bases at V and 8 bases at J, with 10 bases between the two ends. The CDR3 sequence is CASFPPHSPLHF. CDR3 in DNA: TGTGCCAGCTTCCCCCCGCATTCACCCCTCCACTTT.

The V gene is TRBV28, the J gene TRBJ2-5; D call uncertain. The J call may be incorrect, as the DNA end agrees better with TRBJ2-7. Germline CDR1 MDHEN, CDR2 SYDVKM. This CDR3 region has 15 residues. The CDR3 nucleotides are TGTGCCAGCAGTTTTCAACAGCTTAGCTCCTACGAGCAGTACTTC. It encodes CASSFQQLSSYEQYF.

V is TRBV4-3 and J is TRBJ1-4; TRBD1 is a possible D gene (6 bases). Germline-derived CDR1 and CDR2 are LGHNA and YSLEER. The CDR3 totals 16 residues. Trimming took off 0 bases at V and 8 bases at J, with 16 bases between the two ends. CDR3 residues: CASSQDHRTVVEKLFF. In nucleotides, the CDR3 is TGCGCCAGCAGCCAAGATCACCGGACAGTGGTCGAAAAACTGTTTTTT.

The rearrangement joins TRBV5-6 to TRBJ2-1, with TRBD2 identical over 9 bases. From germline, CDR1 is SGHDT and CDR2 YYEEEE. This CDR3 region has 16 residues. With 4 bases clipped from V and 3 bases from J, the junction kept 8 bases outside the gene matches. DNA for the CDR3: TGTGCCAGCAGCCTTGATAGCGGGAGAGTCTACAATGAGCAGTTCTTC. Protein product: CASSLDSGRVYNEQFF.

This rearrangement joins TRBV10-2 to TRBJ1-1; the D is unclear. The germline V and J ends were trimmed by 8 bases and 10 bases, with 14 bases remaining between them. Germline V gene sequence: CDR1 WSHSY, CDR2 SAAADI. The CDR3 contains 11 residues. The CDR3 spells CASRDLQLAFF. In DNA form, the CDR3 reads TGCGCCAGCCGAGACCTCCAATTAGCTTTCTTT.